This T cell receptor beta chain is from a study of blood T cell repertoires in COVID-19. Authors' methods: The authors estimated nucleated cell counts from reference gene primer amplification. The data were produced by immunoSEQ multiplex PCR, yet TCRdb's version contains in-frame clones alone and is incomplete. V and J calls and clone size are given by that table; D and trimming were obtained from the DNA. Of more than 95,000 clones in the sample, around 86% were seen once. V was trimmed by 6 bases and J by 3 bases, leaving 12 bases between them. CDR1 is MNHEY, CDR2 SMNVEV, per germline (reference sequence). The CDR3 contains 15 residues.

Sequencing was done on a sample of peripheral blood. This sequence was found in a human donor in a cohort sampled during active COVID-19. The chain employs TRBV27 and TRBJ2-6; D remains ambiguous. The CDR3 protein is CASSPQRGGANVLTF. CDR3 sequence (DNA): TGTGCCAGCAGCCCTCAAAGAGGTGGGGCCAACGTCCTGACTTTC.